The clone carrying this TCR beta chain was found a few times. Its antigen is unknown. The data stem from a study of T cell responses to AZD1222 COVID-19 vaccine. The method was immunoSEQ multiplex PCR; TCRdb's version includes in-frame clones alone and lacks a portion of them. The repertoire includes around 140,000 clones, approximately 92% of them detected once, and roughly 3.3% sits in the top ten. Whole-study findings and limits: Repertoires were obtained only post-peak T cell response. Once two AZD1222 doses were given, Spike-specific TCR breadth and depth went up.

With 2 bases removed from V and 6 bases from J, the gap between germline ends came to 14 bases. Germline assignment: CDR1 MNHEY and CDR2 SVGEGT. The CDR3 sequence is 14 residues long. Here the sequenced sample was peripheral blood, taken 28 days after the second AZD1222 dose. This sequence originates from an adult who received the AZD1222 COVID-19 vaccine. The rearrangement joins TRBV6-2 or TRBV6-3 to TRBJ2-7; D remains unclear. This chain's CDR3 is CASSYGTLLSEQYF. The CDR3 nucleotides read TGTGCCAGCAGTTACGGAACACTACTGAGCGAGCAGTACTTC.